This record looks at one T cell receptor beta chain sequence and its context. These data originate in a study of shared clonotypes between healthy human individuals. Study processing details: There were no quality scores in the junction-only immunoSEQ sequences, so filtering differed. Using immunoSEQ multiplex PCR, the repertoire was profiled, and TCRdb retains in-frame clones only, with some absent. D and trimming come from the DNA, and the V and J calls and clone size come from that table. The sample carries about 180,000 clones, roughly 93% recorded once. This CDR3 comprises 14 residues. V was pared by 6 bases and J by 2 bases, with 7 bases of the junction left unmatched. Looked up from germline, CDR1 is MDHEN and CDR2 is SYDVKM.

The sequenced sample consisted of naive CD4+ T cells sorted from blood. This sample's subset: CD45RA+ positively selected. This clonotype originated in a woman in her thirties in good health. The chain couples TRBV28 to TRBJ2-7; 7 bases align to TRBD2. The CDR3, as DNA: TGTGCCAGCAGCCACCAGCGGGGAACCTACGAGCAGTACTTC. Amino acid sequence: CASSHQRGTYEQYF.